Following are 8 T cell receptor beta chains from one sample sequenced in a study of CD8 T cells in ankylosing spondylitis. Study-level findings and limits: A TCR beta motif of about 8 highly homologous variants appeared characteristic of ankylosing spondylitis blood.

Antigens of these TCRs are unknown. MiXCR was run by TCRdb on the 5' RACE reads, yielding one entry per CDR3 protein. The sample consists of 750,000 to 850,000 distinct CDR3 sequences, approximately 10% of them appearing once. The sequencing input was blood, either unsorted or a sorted T cell fraction (not recorded which). The origin of the receptors is a male donor with ankylosing spondylitis.

To note about this clonotype: One end of the junction does not line up with germline, which may come from a read error. V is TRBV2 and J is TRBJ2-3, with D tentatively TRBD2 (6 bases). Germline CDR1 is SNHLY and CDR2 is FYNNEI. The CDR3 extends over 19 amino acids. CDR3 amino acids: CAISKGRGYPSYDTDTQYF. CDR3 nucleotides: TGTGCCATCAGTAAAGGACGGGGGTACCCTAGTTATGACACAGATACGCAGTATTTT.

The genes are TRBV4-2 and TRBJ2-3, with 7 nucleotides matching TRBD2. The V gene end was trimmed by 1 base and the J gene end by 2 bases; junction bases not matched to a gene: 12. There are 18 residues in the CDR3. Germline CDR1 and CDR2: LGHNA and YNFKEQ. The CDR3 region is CASSQGGTSVTDTDTQYF. For the CDR3, the DNA is TGTGCCAGCAGCCAAGGCGGCACTAGCGTGACTGACACAGATACGCAGTATTTT.

The CDR3 is CASSSYRENKLFF. CDR3 nucleotides: TGTGCCAGCAGTTCGTACAGGGAAAACAAACTGTTTTTT. The chain combines TRBV28 with TRBJ1-4, with a tentative D call TRBD1 (6 bases). The V gene lost 4 bases and the J gene lost 11 bases, with 14 bases spanning the gap. CDR3 length: 13 residues. The germline gives CDR1 MDHEN, CDR2 SYDVKM.

In its sample, this clonotype was seen a few times. This chain links TRBV5-1 with TRBJ1-2; D remains ambiguous. Trimming cost V 3 bases and J 2 bases, with 17 bases left between them. The CDR3 is 16 amino acids. Looked up from germline, CDR1 is SGHRS and CDR2 is YFSETQ. The CDR3 nucleotides read TGCGCCAGCAGCTCGGCTCCAGCCTTTAGAAACTATGGCTACACCTTC. Translated, it gives CASSSAPAFRNYGYTF.

This clonotype was counted at least ten times. This chain uses TRBV20-1 with TRBJ1-1, with 7 bases aligning to TRBD1. From germline, CDR1 is DFQATT and CDR2 SNEGSKA (reference sequence). The CDR3 is 12 residues long. With V trimmed by 6 bases and J by 7 bases, 8 bases remained unmatched. Here the CDR3 DNA reads TGCAGTGCCTCTGTTACAGGGGATGAAGCTTTCTTT. Amino acids: CSASVTGDEAFF.

The chain combines TRBV20-1 with TRBJ2-7; 10 bases fit TRBD2. The CDR3 contains 14 residues. Looked up from germline, CDR1 is DFQATT and CDR2 is SNEGSKA (reference sequence). V lost 3 bases and J lost 3; bases outside the gene matches: 5. Here the CDR3 reads CSARGSGRHYEQYF. CDR3 DNA sequence: TGCAGTGCTAGGGGTAGCGGGAGGCACTACGAGCAGTACTTC.

This clonotype was recorded a few times. The CDR3 sequence: CASSPGQAAQPQHF. CDR3 in DNA: TGTGCCAGCTCTCCCGGACAGGCCGCTCAGCCCCAGCATTTT. The chain combines TRBV18 with TRBJ1-5, with 7 nucleotides matching TRBD1. Unmatched junction bases numbered 8, after V lost 6 bases and J lost 6 bases. The germline V gene has CDR1 KGHSH and CDR2 LQKENI. The CDR3 extends over 14 amino acids.

In the case of this clonotype: A clone one base away is much larger, so this may be a read error. The gene calls are TRBV6-2 or TRBV6-3 and TRBJ2-6, with D perhaps TRBD2 (5 bases). The CDR3 is 16 residues long. CDR1 and CDR2 from the germline V gene are MNHEY and SVGEGT. The CDR3 loop reads CTSSYSYGAGANVLTF. Written as DNA, the CDR3 is TGTACCAGCAGTTACTCGTACGGGGCTGGGGCCAACGTCCTGACTTTC.